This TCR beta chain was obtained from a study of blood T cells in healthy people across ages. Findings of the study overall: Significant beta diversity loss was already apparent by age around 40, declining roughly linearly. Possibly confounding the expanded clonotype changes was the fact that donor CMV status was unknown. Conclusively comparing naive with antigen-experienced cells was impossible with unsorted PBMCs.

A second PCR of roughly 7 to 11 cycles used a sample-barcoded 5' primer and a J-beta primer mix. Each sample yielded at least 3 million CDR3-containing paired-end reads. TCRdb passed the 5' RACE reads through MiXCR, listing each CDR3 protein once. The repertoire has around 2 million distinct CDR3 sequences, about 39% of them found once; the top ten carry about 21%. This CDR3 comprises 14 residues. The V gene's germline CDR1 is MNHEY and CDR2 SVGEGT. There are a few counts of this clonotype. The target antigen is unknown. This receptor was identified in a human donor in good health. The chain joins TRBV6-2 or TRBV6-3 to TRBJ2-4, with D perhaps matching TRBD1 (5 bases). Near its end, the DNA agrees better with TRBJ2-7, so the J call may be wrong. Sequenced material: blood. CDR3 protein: CASSPQTVFYEQYF. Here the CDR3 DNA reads TGTGCCAGCAGTCCTCAGACAGTTTTCTACGAGCAGTACTTC.